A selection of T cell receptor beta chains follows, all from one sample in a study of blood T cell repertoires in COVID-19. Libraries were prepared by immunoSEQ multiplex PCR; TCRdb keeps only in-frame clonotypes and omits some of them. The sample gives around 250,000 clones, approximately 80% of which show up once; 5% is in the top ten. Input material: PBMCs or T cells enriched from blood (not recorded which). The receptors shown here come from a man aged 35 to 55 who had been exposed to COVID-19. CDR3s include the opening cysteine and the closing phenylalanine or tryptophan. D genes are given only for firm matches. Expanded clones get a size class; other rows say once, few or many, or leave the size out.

cdr3_aa: CASSRTGVDGYTF
cdr3_nt: TGTGCCAGCAGTCGGACAGGGGTTGATGGCTACACCTTC
clone_size: few
d_call: TRBD1
v_call: TRBV2
j_call: TRBJ1-2

cdr3_aa: CASSSTAGENEQFF
cdr3_nt: TGTGCCAGCAGCTCCACTGCGGGGGAGAATGAGCAGTTCTTC
clone_size: -
d_call: TRBD2
v_call: TRBV7-9
j_call: TRBJ2-1

cdr3_aa: CASSDYRGEQYF
cdr3_nt: TGTGCCAGCAGTGATTACCGCGGCGAGCAGTACTTC
clone_size: -
d_call: -
v_call: TRBV6-4
j_call: TRBJ2-7

cdr3_aa: CASSVASDTQYF
cdr3_nt: TGTGCCAGCAGCGTAGCGTCAGATACGCAGTATTTT
clone_size: -
d_call: -
v_call: TRBV9
j_call: TRBJ2-3

cdr3_aa: CASSLTGGGSLAKNIQYF
cdr3_nt: TGTGCCAGCTCACTAACAGGGGGCGGATCTTTGGCCAAAAACATTCAGTACTTC
clone_size: -
d_call: TRBD1
v_call: TRBV18
j_call: TRBJ2-4

cdr3_aa: CASSFQGRDTQYF
cdr3_nt: TGTGCCAGCAGCTTTCAGGGGCGCGATACGCAGTATTTT
clone_size: -
d_call: -
v_call: TRBV7-9
j_call: TRBJ2-3

cdr3_aa: CASSPGLGGDQPQHF
cdr3_nt: TGTGCCAGCAGCCCCGGACTCGGCGGTGACCAGCCCCAGCATTTT
clone_size: -
d_call: -
v_call: TRBV6-5
j_call: TRBJ1-5

cdr3_aa: CATGQDLEKLFF
cdr3_nt: TGTGCCACGGGACAGGACCTTGAAAAACTGTTTTTT
clone_size: -
d_call: TRBD1
v_call: TRBV10-3
j_call: TRBJ1-4

cdr3_aa: CATSDTSGRRAGELFF
cdr3_nt: TGTGCCACCAGTGATACTAGCGGGAGGAGAGCCGGGGAGCTGTTTTTT
clone_size: -
d_call: TRBD2
v_call: TRBV24-1
j_call: TRBJ2-2

cdr3_aa: CASRNDWGVNGYTF
cdr3_nt: TGTGCCAGCAGAAATGATTGGGGGGTCAATGGCTACACCTTC
clone_size: -
d_call: -
v_call: TRBV7-9
j_call: TRBJ1-2

cdr3_aa: CASSSRQVSGELFF
cdr3_nt: TGTGCCAGCAGCTCTCGACAGGTGTCCGGGGAGCTGTTTTTT
clone_size: once
d_call: -
v_call: TRBV11-3
j_call: TRBJ2-2

cdr3_aa: CATSDRLPGQGTLSDQETQYF
cdr3_nt: TGTGCCACCAGTGATCGACTCCCGGGACAGGGGACCCTCAGCGACCAAGAGACCCAGTACTTC
clone_size: -
d_call: TRBD1
v_call: TRBV24-1
j_call: TRBJ2-5

cdr3_aa: CATSDSSGRGADTQYF
cdr3_nt: TGTGCCACCAGTGATTCTAGCGGGAGGGGGGCGGATACGCAGTATTTT
clone_size: -
d_call: TRBD2
v_call: TRBV24-1
j_call: TRBJ2-3

cdr3_aa: CASSFGRDYEQYF
cdr3_nt: TGTGCCAGCAGTTTTGGCCGGGACTACGAGCAGTACTTC
clone_size: once
d_call: -
v_call: TRBV12-3/TRBV12-4
j_call: TRBJ2-7

cdr3_aa: CASSPRTGGAYGYTF
cdr3_nt: TGTGCCAGCTCGCCTAGGACAGGGGGCGCCTATGGCTACACCTTC
clone_size: few
d_call: TRBD1
v_call: TRBV18
j_call: TRBJ1-2

cdr3_aa: CASSLGGQGEAFF
cdr3_nt: TGTGCCAGCAGCTTAGGGGGACAGGGGGAAGCTTTCTTT
clone_size: -
d_call: TRBD1
v_call: TRBV11-3
j_call: TRBJ1-1

cdr3_aa: CASSPTGSLSYEQYF
cdr3_nt: TGTGCCAGCAGCCCGACAGGGTCCCTCTCCTACGAGCAGTACTTC
clone_size: -
d_call: TRBD1
v_call: TRBV5-6
j_call: TRBJ2-7

cdr3_aa: CASSPPGQGRRYF
cdr3_nt: TGCGCCAGCAGCCCCCCGGGACAGGGCCGACGGTACTTC
clone_size: -
d_call: TRBD1
v_call: TRBV5-1
j_call: TRBJ2-5

cdr3_aa: CASSPRTGAGRDEAFF
cdr3_nt: TGTGCCAGCTCACCGCGGACAGGGGCTGGCCGAGATGAAGCTTTCTTT
clone_size: -
d_call: TRBD1
v_call: TRBV18
j_call: TRBJ1-1

cdr3_aa: CASSYVAGGNTEAFF
cdr3_nt: TGTGCCAGCAGTTACGTGGCGGGCGGGAACACTGAAGCTTTCTTT
clone_size: -
d_call: -
v_call: TRBV6-5
j_call: TRBJ1-1

cdr3_aa: CATRSHGKWNEQFF
cdr3_nt: TGTGCCACCCGGTCCCACGGGAAATGGAATGAGCAGTTCTTC
clone_size: once
d_call: -
v_call: TRBV11-3
j_call: TRBJ2-1

cdr3_aa: CASSHILERDTQYF
cdr3_nt: TGCGCCAGCAGCCATATACTAGAGAGGGATACGCAGTATTTT
clone_size: many
d_call: -
v_call: TRBV4-1
j_call: TRBJ2-3

cdr3_aa: CASSTRQGNSPLHF
cdr3_nt: TGTGCCAGCAGTACCCGACAGGGAAATTCACCCCTCCACTTT
clone_size: -
d_call: TRBD1
v_call: TRBV27
j_call: TRBJ1-6

cdr3_aa: CASSTTSVEGDTQYF
cdr3_nt: TGTGCCAGTAGTACGACTAGCGTAGAAGGGGATACGCAGTATTTT
clone_size: -
d_call: TRBD2
v_call: TRBV19
j_call: TRBJ2-3

cdr3_aa: CASRTGTANTGELFF
cdr3_nt: TGTGCCAGCAGGACCGGGACTGCGAACACCGGGGAGCTGTTTTTT
clone_size: -
d_call: -
v_call: TRBV28
j_call: TRBJ2-2

cdr3_aa: CASSLRTSATGELFF
cdr3_nt: TGTGCCAGCAGTTTACGGACTAGCGCCACCGGGGAGCTGTTTTTT
clone_size: few
d_call: TRBD2
v_call: TRBV27
j_call: TRBJ2-2

cdr3_aa: CASYRVNTEAFF
cdr3_nt: TGTGCCAGTTACAGGGTCAACACTGAAGCTTTCTTT
clone_size: -
d_call: -
v_call: TRBV6-5
j_call: TRBJ1-1

cdr3_aa: CASSFVTGDSGELFF
cdr3_nt: TGCGCCAGCAGCTTTGTGACAGGCGACTCCGGGGAGCTGTTTTTT
clone_size: few
d_call: -
v_call: TRBV5-1
j_call: TRBJ2-2

cdr3_aa: CASSLAPPGEQYF
cdr3_nt: TGCGCCAGCAGCTTAGCCCCTCCGGGAGAGCAGTACTTC
clone_size: -
d_call: -
v_call: TRBV5-1
j_call: TRBJ2-7

cdr3_aa: CASSHLNTGELFF
cdr3_nt: TGTGCCAGCAGCCATCTGAACACCGGGGAGCTGTTTTTT
clone_size: -
d_call: -
v_call: TRBV3-1/TRBV3-2
j_call: TRBJ2-2

cdr3_aa: CASSSSTGGNSPLHF
cdr3_nt: TGTGCCAGCAGCTCCTCGACAGGGGGAAATTCACCCCTCCACTTT
clone_size: once
d_call: TRBD1
v_call: TRBV7-9
j_call: TRBJ1-6

cdr3_aa: CASSLGTSSYNEQFF
cdr3_nt: TGCGCCAGCAGCCTCGGGACTAGCTCCTACAATGAGCAGTTCTTC
clone_size: -
d_call: TRBD2
v_call: TRBV5-1
j_call: TRBJ2-1

cdr3_aa: CASSTAAGAEAFF
cdr3_nt: TGCGCCAGCAGCACCGCCGCAGGGGCTGAAGCTTTCTTT
clone_size: -
d_call: -
v_call: TRBV5-1
j_call: TRBJ1-1

cdr3_aa: CASSLAYRDPQHF
cdr3_nt: TGTGCCAGCAGCTTGGCCTACAGGGATCCCCAGCATTTT
clone_size: -
d_call: -
v_call: TRBV5-8
j_call: TRBJ1-5

cdr3_aa: CASSVAVQPYEQYF
cdr3_nt: TGTGCCAGCAGCGTAGCTGTACAGCCCTACGAGCAGTACTTC
clone_size: -
d_call: -
v_call: TRBV9
j_call: TRBJ2-7

cdr3_aa: CASSPLRVDGYTF
cdr3_nt: TGTGCCAGCAGCCCCCTTAGAGTGGATGGCTACACCTTC
clone_size: -
d_call: -
v_call: TRBV14
j_call: TRBJ1-2

cdr3_aa: CASSDYASSTFHEQYF
cdr3_nt: TGCGCCAGCAGTGATTATGCCTCGTCTACCTTCCACGAGCAGTACTTC
clone_size: -
d_call: -
v_call: TRBV10-1
j_call: TRBJ2-7

cdr3_aa: CASSDPRGGPGNQPQHF
cdr3_nt: TGTGCCAGCAGTGACCCCCGGGGGGGCCCGGGCAATCAGCCCCAGCATTTT
clone_size: -
d_call: -
v_call: TRBV6-4
j_call: TRBJ1-5

cdr3_aa: CASRNRVLGNQPQHF
cdr3_nt: TGTGCCAGCAGGAACAGGGTTTTAGGCAATCAGCCCCAGCATTTT
clone_size: -
d_call: -
v_call: TRBV6-5
j_call: TRBJ1-5

cdr3_aa: CAWSVLGTGNEQFF
cdr3_nt: TGTGCCTGGAGTGTACTGGGGACTGGAAATGAGCAGTTCTTC
clone_size: -
d_call: -
v_call: TRBV30
j_call: TRBJ2-1

cdr3_aa: CASSWGQGTGELFF
cdr3_nt: TGTGCCAGCAGTTGGGGACAGGGTACCGGGGAGCTGTTTTTT
clone_size: -
d_call: TRBD1
v_call: TRBV27
j_call: TRBJ2-2

cdr3_aa: CASSLDPGLAGAREQFF
cdr3_nt: TGTGCCAGCAGCTTAGATCCGGGACTAGCGGGAGCGCGCGAGCAGTTCTTC
clone_size: -
d_call: TRBD2
v_call: TRBV7-9
j_call: TRBJ2-1

cdr3_aa: CATKKGQGGEKLFF
cdr3_nt: TGTGCCACGAAAAAGGGACAGGGGGGTGAAAAACTGTTTTTT
clone_size: -
d_call: TRBD1
v_call: TRBV6-5
j_call: TRBJ1-4

cdr3_aa: CASSDRQGSPLHF
cdr3_nt: TGTGCCAGCAGTGACCGACAGGGGTCACCCCTCCACTTT
clone_size: -
d_call: TRBD1
v_call: TRBV6-1
j_call: TRBJ1-6

cdr3_aa: CAGRRDSYEQYF
cdr3_nt: TGTGCCGGCCGCAGGGACAGCTACGAGCAGTACTTC
clone_size: -
d_call: TRBD1
v_call: TRBV30
j_call: TRBJ2-7

cdr3_aa: CASSISSGRVETQYF
cdr3_nt: TGTGCCAGTAGTATCTCCAGCGGGAGGGTAGAGACCCAGTACTTC
clone_size: -
d_call: TRBD2
v_call: TRBV19
j_call: TRBJ2-5

cdr3_aa: CASSSTGENFYGEQFF
cdr3_nt: TGTGCCAGCAGCTCCACCGGGGAGAATTTTTACGGTGAGCAGTTCTTC
clone_size: -
d_call: -
v_call: TRBV7-4
j_call: TRBJ2-1

cdr3_aa: CAWGPPPGHPQETQYF
cdr3_nt: TGTGCCTGGGGCCCACCGCCGGGACACCCGCAAGAGACCCAGTACTTC
clone_size: few
d_call: -
v_call: TRBV30
j_call: TRBJ2-5

cdr3_aa: CATSGQGTPGTYNEQFF
cdr3_nt: TGTGCCACCTCGGGACAGGGTACCCCGGGGACCTACAATGAGCAGTTCTTC
clone_size: -
d_call: TRBD1
v_call: TRBV24-1
j_call: TRBJ2-1

cdr3_aa: CATSRDRGEQETQYF
cdr3_nt: TGTGCCACCAGCAGAGATCGAGGAGAACAAGAGACCCAGTACTTC
clone_size: -
d_call: -
v_call: TRBV15
j_call: TRBJ2-5

cdr3_aa: CASSPISRLAGGGLEQYF
cdr3_nt: TGTGCCAGCAGTCCCATATCCAGACTAGCGGGAGGGGGCCTCGAGCAGTACTTC
clone_size: -
d_call: TRBD2
v_call: TRBV27
j_call: TRBJ2-7

cdr3_aa: CASSFTVRARGSPLHF
cdr3_nt: TGTGCCAGCAGCTTCACAGTACGGGCTCGCGGGTCACCCCTCCACTTT
clone_size: -
d_call: -
v_call: TRBV11-2
j_call: TRBJ1-6

cdr3_aa: CASSLSVPQGLGTFF
cdr3_nt: TGCGCCAGCAGCTTAAGCGTCCCACAGGGGTTGGGGACTTTCTTC
clone_size: -
d_call: -
v_call: TRBV5-1
j_call: TRBJ2-1

cdr3_aa: CASSQRDGNTIYF
cdr3_nt: TGTGCCAGCAGCCAACGGGATGGAAACACCATATATTTT
clone_size: -
d_call: -
v_call: TRBV3-1/TRBV3-2
j_call: TRBJ1-3

cdr3_aa: CASSLGGDGPQHF
cdr3_nt: TGTGCCAGCAGCTTAGGGGGGGATGGTCCCCAGCATTTT
clone_size: -
d_call: -
v_call: TRBV11-3
j_call: TRBJ1-5